Below, 29 T cell receptor beta chains from the same sample are listed, as sequenced in a study of blood T cells in healthy people across ages. Primers used in a second PCR of about 7 to 12 cycles were a sample-barcoded 5' primer and a J-beta primer mix. A single record per CDR3 protein comes from TCRdb applying MiXCR to the 5' RACE reads. This table has roughly 1.5 million distinct CDR3 sequences, around 40% appearing once. Material: blood. These receptors were taken from a woman aged 18 to 35 in good health.

The J gene is TRBJ2-3, the V gene TRBV6-6, with D tentatively TRBD2 (5 bases). Germline V CDR1 and CDR2: MNHNY, SVGAGI (reference sequence). The CDR3 has 14 amino acids. The V gene lost 7 bases and the J gene lost 0 bases, with 11 bases spanning the gap. The CDR3 DNA reads as TGTGCCAGCACAGCGGATGGGAGCACAGATACGCAGTATTTT. Protein: CASTADGSTDTQYF.

This clonotype was counted a few times. The chain joins TRBV9 to TRBJ2-5; TRBD1 matches at 7 bases. J gave up 5 bases and V 3 bases, and 7 bases lay outside the gene matches. This CDR3 has 14 residues. CDR1 and CDR2 from the germline V gene are SGDLS and YYNGEE. The CDR3 DNA is TGTGCCAGCAGCGCACAGGGGAGTGTGGAGACCCAGTACTTC. Its protein is CASSAQGSVETQYF.

The V call is TRBV7-9, the J call TRBJ2-7; 7 bases align to TRBD1. This CDR3 region has 16 residues. Germline V gene sequence: CDR1 SEHNR, CDR2 FQNEAQ (reference sequence). V was clipped by 1 base and J by 0 bases; unmatched bases: 6. CDR3 loop: CASSLEAHRGSYEQYF. DNA for the CDR3: TGTGCCAGCAGCTTAGAGGCCCACAGGGGCTCCTACGAGCAGTACTTC.

The CDR3 loop is CASSIGIQGGQETQYF. In DNA form, the CDR3 reads TGTGCCAGTAGTATAGGGATCCAGGGGGGTCAAGAGACCCAGTACTTC. The V and J genes are TRBV19 and TRBJ2-7, with TRBD1 as a possible D gene (7 bases). The J call could be wrong; TRBJ2-5 is a better fit for the DNA end. The V gene's germline CDR1 is LNHDA and CDR2 SQIVND (reference sequence). There are 16 residues in the CDR3.

This clonotype was detected only a few times. The chain has TRBV28 and TRBJ2-7, with D possibly TRBD1 on 5 matching bases. Looked up from germline, CDR1 is MDHEN and CDR2 is SYDVKM. The V end was cut by 6 bases, the J end by 2 bases, with 14 bases between. The CDR3 is 14 residues long. CDR3 nucleotide sequence: TGTGCCAGCAGCTTCGCAGGGTTTACCTACGAGCAGTACTTC. Protein: CASSFAGFTYEQYF.

The rearrangement uses TRBV9 and TRBJ2-7; no definite D call. CDR1 and CDR2 (germline): SGDLS, YYNGEE. This CDR3 spans 13 amino acids. The V end was cut by 8 bases, the J end by 7 bases, with 19 bases between. The CDR3 DNA is TGTGCCAGTCAAACTCCTTTCTCAAATGAGCAGTACTTC. Translated: CASQTPFSNEQYF.

This chain joins TRBV18 and TRBJ1-1; no clear D gene. This CDR3 comprises 17 residues. V shed 3 bases and J shed 0 bases, with 17 bases lying between them. Germline V lookup: CDR1 KGHSH, CDR2 LQKENI. As DNA, the CDR3 is TGTGCCAGCTCACCCCGGTGGGAGGTAAAACTGAACACTGAAGCTTTCTTT. This encodes CASSPRWEVKLNTEAFF.

The chain links TRBV7-9 to TRBJ1-1; 9 bases are a match to TRBD1. Germline CDR1 is SEHNR and CDR2 is FQNEAQ (reference sequence). Losses at the gene ends were 1 base for V and 3 bases for J; bases not matched to a gene: 9. This CDR3 contains 17 residues. CDR3 sequence: CASSLVVTGGGDTEAFF. For the CDR3, the DNA is TGTGCCAGCAGCTTAGTGGTGACAGGGGGAGGGGACACTGAAGCTTTCTTT.

The table lists this clonotype with a few counts. The J gene is TRBJ1-2, the V gene TRBV18; 10 bases line up with TRBD1. This CDR3 has 12 residues. The germline V gene has CDR1 KGHSH and CDR2 LQKENI. The trim removed 6 bases at V and 10 bases at J, leaving 5 bases unmatched. The chain's CDR3 is CASSGTGEDYTF. DNA of the CDR3: TGTGCCAGCTCCGGGACAGGGGAGGACTACACCTTC.

The chain couples TRBV27 to TRBJ1-2; D remains ambiguous. The germline V gene has CDR1 MNHEY and CDR2 SMNVEV (reference sequence). The CDR3 loop spans 14 amino acids. V lost 0 bases and J 4 bases, leaving 9 bases between the germline ends. DNA for the CDR3: TGTGCCAGCAGTTTATCGATGGCAGGCTATGGCTACACCTTC. It codes for CASSLSMAGYGYTF.

The rearrangement uses TRBV25-1 and TRBJ1-2, with D possibly TRBD1 on 5 matching bases. The germline CDR1 and CDR2 sequences are MGHDK and SYGVNS. The CDR3 spans 12 residues. Trimming took off 6 bases at V and 8 bases at J, with 13 bases between the two ends. CDR3 DNA sequence: TGTGCCAGCAGCGTCGGGACGAAGGGCTACACCTTC. Its translation: CASSVGTKGYTF.

The V and J genes are TRBV20-1 and TRBJ2-7; D gene uncertain. The CDR3 is 13 residues long. Trimming pared 2 bases from V and 3 bases from J, leaving 11 bases between. Germline V gene lookup returns CDR1 DFQATT and CDR2 SNEGSKA (reference sequence). CDR3 in amino acids: CSARSVVGYEQYF. The CDR3 DNA follows: TGCAGTGCTAGATCAGTAGTCGGCTACGAGCAGTACTTC.

This clonotype was detected only a few times. The gene calls are TRBV28 and TRBJ2-5; D assignment may be TRBD1 or TRBD2 (5 bases each). The CDR3 loop spans 15 amino acids. V dropped 3 bases and J dropped 7 bases, with 18 bases sitting between them. From germline, CDR1 is MDHEN and CDR2 SYDVKM. The CDR3 loop reads CASSFWTRGVGTQYF. CDR3 nucleotide sequence: TGTGCCAGCAGTTTTTGGACCCGGGGCGTTGGGACCCAGTACTTC.

This chain uses TRBV4-3 with TRBJ1-6; no definite D call. V lost 0 bases and J lost 7, with 16 bases in between. This CDR3 contains 17 residues. CDR1 and CDR2 from the germline V gene are LGHNA and YSLEER. DNA for the CDR3: TGCGCCAGCAGCCAAGATCTGATCGGAACAATCAATTCACCCCTCCACTTT. This codes for CASSQDLIGTINSPLHF.

At least ten counts were recorded for this clonotype. CDR3 region: CASSQDGAGRTDTQYF. Here the CDR3 DNA reads TGCGCCAGCAGCCAAGATGGGGCGGGACGCACAGATACGCAGTATTTT. V gene TRBV4-3 combines with J gene TRBJ2-3; D possibly corresponds to TRBD2 (6 bases). V lost 0 bases and J 1 base, leaving 11 bases between the germline ends. The CDR3 length is 16 residues. Germline V gene lookup returns CDR1 LGHNA and CDR2 YSLEER.

The chain carries TRBV7-8 and TRBJ2-3; 10 bases are shared with TRBD2. This CDR3 spans 16 amino acids. Germline V gene sequence: CDR1 SGHVS, CDR2 FQNEAQ. V lost 1 base, J lost 5 bases, and 6 bases stayed unmatched. This chain's CDR3 is CASSLDPAGGKDTQYF. In DNA form, the CDR3 reads TGTGCCAGCAGCTTAGATCCAGCGGGGGGGAAAGATACGCAGTATTTT.

In this sample, this clonotype turned up a few times. The chain employs TRBV6-5 and TRBJ1-2; D remains unclear. The germline CDR1 and CDR2 sequences are MNHEY and SVGAGI. The CDR3 has 14 residues. V was trimmed by 4 bases and J by 8 bases, leaving 17 bases between them. The CDR3 region is CASSFRSTSYGYTF. The CDR3 DNA is TGTGCCAGCAGTTTCCGGTCGACGAGCTACGGCTACACCTTC.

The J gene is TRBJ2-5, the V gene TRBV20-1, with 7 bases matching TRBD2. The DNA matches TRBJ2-7 better at its end, which makes the J call doubtful. CDR3 size: 14 residues. CDR1 and CDR2 (germline): DFQATT, SNEGSKA (reference sequence). The CDR3 loop reads CSVKRRERLYEQYF. The CDR3 DNA is TGCAGTGTAAAGAGGCGGGAGAGGTTGTACGAGCAGTACTTC.

The rearrangement links TRBV10-3 to TRBJ2-7; a weak D match, TRBD1 (6 bases). Germline values: CDR1 ENHRY, CDR2 SYGVKD. The CDR3 has 13 amino acids. V was trimmed by 6 bases and J by 7 bases, leaving 16 bases between them. The chain's CDR3 is CAIRQGISAEQYF. Written as DNA, the CDR3 is TGTGCCATCAGACAGGGCATTTCGGCTGAGCAGTACTTC.

In its sample, this clonotype was seen many times. Mismatch with germline at one junction end may stem from a read error. The chain has TRBV12-3 or TRBV12-4 and TRBJ1-5, with 7 bases lining up with TRBD1. There are 14 residues in the CDR3. CDR3 protein: CASSLDRGNQPQHF. CDR3 DNA sequence: TGTGCCAGCAGCTTAGACAGGGGCAATCAGCCCCAGCATTTT.

This sequence joins TRBV6-1 and TRBJ2-5; 7 bases are a match to TRBD2. The CDR3 sequence is 14 residues long. The J segment lost 1 base and the V segment lost 11 bases, leaving 10 bases of the junction unmatched. CDR1 and CDR2 from the germline V gene are MNHNS and SASEGT. CDR3 in amino acids: CAGIPGGRQETQYF. CDR3 nucleotide sequence: TGTGCCGGCATCCCGGGGGGACGCCAAGAGACCCAGTACTTC.

This clonotype appeared a few times. V gene TRBV6-2 or TRBV6-3 combines with J gene TRBJ2-1; D ambiguous. Germline V gene lookup returns CDR1 MNHEY and CDR2 SVGEGT. The CDR3 covers 13 residues. The V end lost 4 bases, the J end lost 5 bases, and 9 bases lay between the germline ends. CDR3 DNA sequence: TGTGCCAGCAGTTTACAACGAGACAATGAGCAGTTCTTC. Its protein product is CASSLQRDNEQFF.

The chain has TRBV6-1 and TRBJ2-1; D call uncertain. The CDR3 contains 13 residues. Trimming took 2 bases from V and 13 from J, leaving 15 bases between them. Per the germline V gene, CDR1 is MNHNS and CDR2 is SASEGT. DNA of the CDR3: TGTGCCAGCAGTGAACACAGACAAGAGACCCAGTTCTTC. As protein: CASSEHRQETQFF.

Concerning this clonotype: Likely a read error: the CDR3 ends without its conserved phenylalanine or tryptophan. This chain connects TRBV5-1 to TRBJ2-1, with unresolved D. The V end was cut by 0 bases, the J end by 10 bases, with 5 bases between. Germline loops: CDR1 SGHRS, CDR2 YFSETQ. The length of the CDR3 is 11 residues. The CDR3 sequence: CASSLGVEQFL. CDR3 in DNA: TGCGCCAGCAGCTTGGGGGTAGAGCAGTTCTTA.

This clonotype was counted only a few times. The gene calls are TRBV5-1 and TRBJ1-2; D not resolved. The CDR3 has 13 residues. The V end lost 4 bases, the J end lost 8 bases, and 15 bases lay between the germline ends. Germline CDR1 SGHRS, CDR2 YFSETQ. The CDR3 loop reads CASSPTGGSGYTF. In nucleotides, the CDR3 is TGCGCCAGCAGCCCGACTGGAGGGAGCGGCTACACCTTC.

This clonotype was found a few times. This chain uses TRBV6-2 or TRBV6-3 with TRBJ2-4; no definite D call. The CDR3 is made up of 13 amino acids. The germline V gene has CDR1 MNHEY and CDR2 SVGEGT. Trimming cost V 4 bases and J 8 bases, with 12 bases left between them. For the CDR3, the DNA is TGTGCCAGCAGTTGGACGGAAAAAGACATTCAGTACTTC. The encoded protein is CASSWTEKDIQYF.

This clonotype was counted at least ten times. This chain connects TRBV6-5 to TRBJ2-1; D tentatively fits TRBD1 or TRBD2 (5 bases each). The V gene lost 0 bases and the J gene lost 0 bases, with 9 bases spanning the gap. The germline gives CDR1 MNHEY, CDR2 SVGAGI. This CDR3 has 16 amino acids. Here the CDR3 reads CASSYSWGSSYNEQFF. The CDR3 region has the DNA TGTGCCAGCAGTTACTCTTGGGGGAGCTCCTACAATGAGCAGTTCTTC.

The chain joins TRBV27 to TRBJ2-3; TRBD1 or TRBD2 may be the D gene (6 bases each). The ends were cut back, 5 bases at V and 1 base at J, with 13 bases in the middle. CDR1 and CDR2 (germline): MNHEY, SMNVEV (reference sequence). The CDR3 is 15 amino acids. The CDR3 DNA sequence: TGTGCCAGCAGTGGAGGGACACTTCGCACAGATACGCAGTATTTT. Translating gives CASSGGTLRTDTQYF.

The chain combines TRBV29-1 with TRBJ2-4; 7 positions match TRBD1. The J call may be mistaken, given a closer DNA end match to TRBJ2-7. This CDR3 region has 15 residues. Germline V lookup: CDR1 SQVTM, CDR2 ANQGSEA. The DNA for the CDR3 is TGCAGCGTTGAGGATAGGGACAGTTTCTTTTACGAGCAGTACTTC. Translation: CSVEDRDSFFYEQYF.